This TCR beta chain was profiled in a study of T cells in localized non-small cell lung cancer. Clones were sequenced by immunoSEQ multiplex PCR, and TCRdb holds only the in-frame ones, with some missing. Among 1,200 to 1,500 clones listed, around 34% were seen once. The CDR3 sequence is 14 residues long. Trimming took off 0 bases at V and 4 bases at J, with 8 bases between the two ends. CDR1 and CDR2 from the germline V gene are LNHDA and SQIVND (reference sequence). Material: normal lung tissue next to the tumor, obtained before any cancer treatment. The sequence came from a woman aged 40-75 years with stage I lung adenocarcinoma. V usage is TRBV19 and J usage is TRBJ2-3; D may match TRBD1 or TRBD2 (5 bases each). The CDR3 coding sequence is TGTGCCAGTAGTATAGATAGGGGAGCAGATACGCAGTATTTT. Amino acids: CASSIDRGADTQYF.